The 28 T cell receptor beta chains given below trace back to one sample, sequenced in a study of cytomegalovirus exposure and HLA in healthy donors. The primer mix had 60 Vbeta and 13 Jbeta primers. Assay: immunoSEQ multiplex PCR; the TCRdb copy retains only in-frame clones and omits some. The sample lists around 100,000 clones; under 85% were seen once. The sample taken for sequencing was PBMCs. Receptor source: a man aged 30-40 years in good health and CMV-seropositive.

The rearrangement links TRBV5-1 to TRBJ2-3; 14 bases agree with TRBD2. The V gene end was trimmed by 2 bases and the J gene end by 9 bases; junction bases not matched to a gene: 8. The CDR3 has 16 residues. Germline loops: CDR1 SGHRS, CDR2 YFSETQ. In DNA, the CDR3 is TGCGCCAGCAGCTTTATAGGACTAGCGGGGGGTGAGACGCAGTATTTT. Translating gives CASSFIGLAGGETQYF.

J is TRBJ2-7 and V is TRBV5-6; the D gene is possibly TRBD1 (6 bases). The CDR3 covers 15 residues. V was cut by 2 bases and J by 4 bases, with 16 bases left in between. Looked up from germline, CDR1 is SGHDT and CDR2 is YYEEEE. The CDR3 DNA is TGTGCCAGCAGCTTTGGGGTACAGGGTCTTTACGAGCAGTACTTC. Translated, it gives CASSFGVQGLYEQYF.

The J gene is TRBJ2-3, the V gene TRBV28, with D unresolved. CDR3 size: 13 residues. Trimming took 5 bases from V and 0 from J, leaving 6 bases between them. Germline lookup yields CDR1 MDHEN and CDR2 SYDVKM. Here the CDR3 reads CASSTPSTDTQYF. In nucleotides, the CDR3 is TGTGCCAGCAGTACTCCTAGCACAGATACGCAGTATTTT.

This chain connects TRBV2 to TRBJ1-5; D unclear. Trimming removed 5 bases at V and 8 bases at J, with 16 bases between. The CDR3 has 14 residues. Germline V gene sequence: CDR1 SNHLY, CDR2 FYNNEI. The CDR3 bases are TGTGCCAGCAGTCTCTGGAGCAGCCTAGAGCCCCAGCATTTT. Its protein product is CASSLWSSLEPQHF.

The V and J genes are TRBV4-2 and TRBJ2-1, with D perhaps matching TRBD1 (6 bases). Trimming stripped 1 base from V and 7 bases from J, with 17 bases between. Looked up from germline, CDR1 is LGHNA and CDR2 is YNFKEQ. This CDR3 has 16 residues. This CDR3 reads CASSQVPGDLKNEQFF. The CDR3 DNA is TGTGCCAGCAGCCAAGTCCCAGGGGATCTAAAAAATGAGCAGTTCTTC.

The sample holds a few counts of this clone. CDR3 residues: CASSLVDNSNQPQHF. In nucleotides, the CDR3 is TGTGCCAGCAGCTTAGTGGACAATAGCAATCAGCCCCAGCATTTT. The chain has TRBV7-9 and TRBJ1-5; TRBD1 is a possible D gene (5 bases). The CDR3 consists of 15 residues. Looked up from germline, CDR1 is SEHNR and CDR2 is FQNEAQ (reference sequence). V shed 1 base and J shed 0 bases, with 7 bases lying between them.

The genes are TRBV11-2 and TRBJ2-5; D is undetermined. The germline V gene encodes CDR1 SGHAT and CDR2 FQNNGV. The V end was cut by 0 bases, the J end by 7 bases, with 12 bases between. This CDR3 is 14 amino acids long. CDR3 in DNA: TGTGCCAGCAGCTTAGAGGCGGTCCGGGTGACCCAGTACTTC. Its protein product is CASSLEAVRVTQYF.

The chain couples TRBV2 to TRBJ1-1; D remains unclear. Trimming removed 4 bases from V and 4 bases from J, with 13 bases in between. CDR3 size: 14 residues. In germline, CDR1 is SNHLY, CDR2 FYNNEI. Here the CDR3 DNA reads TGTGCCAGCAGTGGTAAGTCCTCGGGCACTGAAGCTTTCTTT. This codes for CASSGKSSGTEAFF.

The chain employs TRBV5-1 and TRBJ2-3; TRBD1 matches at 7 bases. From germline, CDR1 is SGHRS and CDR2 YFSETQ. CDR3 size: 14 residues. V trimming: 4 bases; J trimming: 6 bases; junction bases outside the gene matches: 8. This CDR3 reads CASSPAGTVDTQYF. The CDR3 DNA follows: TGCGCCAGCAGCCCCGCCGGGACAGTTGATACGCAGTATTTT.

CDR3 loop: CASSKRSGGAGDEQFF. In DNA, the CDR3 is TGTGCCAGCAGCAAACGAAGCGGGGGGGCCGGGGATGAGCAGTTCTTC. The rearrangement uses TRBV9 and TRBJ2-1, with TRBD2 identical over 10 bases. This CDR3 comprises 16 residues. V lost 4 bases, J lost 8 bases, and 12 bases stayed unmatched. Per germline, CDR1 SGDLS and CDR2 YYNGEE.

The rearrangement joins TRBV7-8 to TRBJ2-5; D may be TRBD2 (7 bases). V lost 5 bases and J lost 5, with 18 bases in between. This CDR3 is 15 amino acids long. The germline V gene encodes CDR1 SGHVS and CDR2 FQNEAQ. The CDR3, as DNA: TGTGCCAGCAGCCTGAGGGGGGACTACGAGGAGACCCAGTACTTC. It yields the protein CASSLRGDYEETQYF.

V usage is TRBV19 and J usage is TRBJ2-1, with 11 bases identical to TRBD2. V lost 5 bases, J lost 4 bases, and 7 bases stayed unmatched. There are 16 residues in the CDR3. In germline, CDR1 is LNHDA, CDR2 SQIVND (reference sequence). The CDR3 DNA is TGTGCCAGTAGTCTCCTAGCGGGGGGAGGATACAATGAGCAGTTCTTC. Its protein product is CASSLLAGGGYNEQFF.

CDR3 amino acids: CAGGAGQSHEKLFF. For the CDR3, the DNA is TGTGCCGGAGGGGCCGGACAAAGCCATGAAAAACTGTTTTTT. The chain is built from TRBV2 and TRBJ1-4, with a tentative D call TRBD1 (5 bases). The germline V gene encodes CDR1 SNHLY and CDR2 FYNNEI. Trimming stripped 11 bases from V and 6 bases from J, with 19 bases between. The CDR3 sequence is 14 residues long. The complete variable domain, with remaining parts taken from reference TRBV2 and TRBJ1-4, reads EPEVTQTPSHQVTQMGQEVILRCVPISNHLYFYWYRQILGQKVEFLVSFYNNEISEKSEIFDDQFSVERPDGSNFTLKIRSTKLEDSAMYFCAGGAGQSHEKLFFGSGTQLSVL.

Here the CDR3 DNA reads TGTGCCAGCAGAATAGCGGGGGGGCTCTACAATGAGCAGTTCTTC. The encoded protein is CASRIAGGLYNEQFF. V and J are TRBV2 and TRBJ2-1; 11 nucleotides match TRBD2. Trimming at V came to 6 bases and at J to 3 bases, leaving 4 bases not matched to a gene. The CDR3 length is 15 residues. The germline V gene encodes CDR1 SNHLY and CDR2 FYNNEI.

This rearrangement joins TRBV7-2 to TRBJ2-7; D uncertain. The CDR3 contains 16 residues. Germline V gene data show CDR1 as SGHTA and CDR2 as FQGNSA. V was trimmed by 6 bases and J by 2 bases, leaving 20 bases between them. The CDR3 nucleotides are TGTGCCAGCAGTTTATTCCCTAGGCAGTCCGCCTACGAGCAGTACTTC. Its translation is CASSLFPRQSAYEQYF.

The V and J genes are TRBV4-1 and TRBJ1-5, with D perhaps TRBD1 (6 bases). V lost 3 bases and J lost 2, with 14 bases in between. This CDR3 contains 16 residues. CDR1 MGHRA and CDR2 YSYEKL come from the germline V gene. Written as DNA, the CDR3 is TGCGCCAGCAGCCAGACGCGGGGGCGCGGCAATCAGCCCCAGCATTTT. Its protein product is CASSQTRGRGNQPQHF.

This clone showed up just a few times. The rearrangement links TRBV5-5 to TRBJ1-1, with 7 bases aligning to TRBD1. Unmatched junction bases numbered 8, after V lost 0 bases and J lost 0 bases. This CDR3 contains 17 residues. Germline V gene sequence: CDR1 SGHKS, CDR2 YYEKEE (reference sequence). CDR3 in amino acids: CASSLALGGALNTEAFF. In DNA, the CDR3 is TGTGCCAGCAGCTTGGCCTTAGGGGGCGCCTTGAACACTGAAGCTTTCTTT.

This chain links TRBV28 with TRBJ2-3, with 7 nucleotides matching TRBD1. The CDR3 loop spans 16 amino acids. V lost 3 bases and J lost 2; bases outside the gene matches: 8. Germline CDR1 reads MDHEN; CDR2 reads SYDVKM. The CDR3 is CASSFPGTDYTDTQYF. In DNA form, the CDR3 reads TGTGCCAGCAGTTTCCCCGGGACAGATTACACAGATACGCAGTATTTT.

The rearrangement links TRBV7-2 to TRBJ1-6; D is perhaps TRBD1 (6 bases). CDR1 is SGHTA, CDR2 FQGNSA, per germline. Trimming left V 5 bases short and J 4 bases short, with 12 bases between. This CDR3 has 15 residues. The CDR3 DNA reads TGTGCCAGCAGCAGAAGACAGGCGTATAATTCACCCCTCCACTTT. It yields the protein CASSRRQAYNSPLHF.

The chain carries TRBV6-1 and TRBJ2-7; D not certain. Trimming stripped 7 bases from V and 2 bases from J, with 18 bases between. The germline gives CDR1 MNHNS, CDR2 SASEGT. This CDR3 is 15 amino acids long. CDR3: CASKTLPTPTYEQYF. CDR3 DNA sequence: TGTGCCAGCAAAACTCTCCCTACCCCCACCTACGAGCAGTACTTC.

V is TRBV5-4 and J is TRBJ2-3; the D is unclear. Germline V gene data show CDR1 as SGHNT and CDR2 as YYREEE (reference sequence). V gave up 0 bases and J gave up 7 bases, with 9 bases separating them. The CDR3 runs 13 residues. The CDR3 sequence: CASSLESVHTQYF. CDR3 nucleotide sequence: TGTGCCAGCAGCTTGGAATCGGTGCATACGCAGTATTTT.

Only one count was recorded for this clone. The rearrangement links TRBV30 to TRBJ1-1; D is ambiguous. The V end was cut by 1 base, the J end by 0 bases, with 6 bases between. Looked up from germline, CDR1 is GTSNPN and CDR2 is SVGIG (reference sequence). This CDR3 region has 13 residues. CDR3 nucleotides: TGTGCCTGGAGTGACAAATTGAACACTGAAGCTTTCTTT. Translating gives CAWSDKLNTEAFF.

The J gene is TRBJ2-2, the V gene TRBV11-3; 8 bases fit TRBD2. J gave up 2 bases and V 2 bases, and 1 base lay outside the gene matches. Germline-derived CDR1 and CDR2 are SGHNT and YENEEA. The CDR3 spans 15 residues. The DNA of the CDR3 is TGTGCCAGCAGCTTAACTAGCGGTAACACCGGGGAGCTGTTTTTT. It codes for CASSLTSGNTGELFF.

DNA of the CDR3: TGCGCCAGCAGCCTAAACAGGGGGCCCGAAGCTTTCTTT. It encodes CASSLNRGPEAFF. This sequence joins TRBV4-1 and TRBJ1-1; TRBD1 matches at 9 bases. The CDR3 sequence is 13 residues long. Trimming took 4 bases from V and 8 from J; bases not matched to a gene: 5. Germline loops: CDR1 MGHRA, CDR2 YSYEKL.

The V and J genes are TRBV2 and TRBJ2-3; 8 bases align to TRBD1. CDR1 and CDR2 from the germline V gene are SNHLY and FYNNEI. The CDR3 is made up of 18 amino acids. V gave up 0 bases and J gave up 4 bases; unmatched junction bases: 12. CDR3 protein: CASSEAPFLGQGPDTQYF. The CDR3 region has the DNA TGTGCCAGCAGTGAAGCGCCCTTCCTAGGACAGGGCCCAGATACGCAGTATTTT.

This chain uses TRBV4-1 with TRBJ2-7; the match to TRBD1 covers 11 bases. Trimming at V came to 3 bases and at J to 3 bases, leaving 7 bases not matched to a gene. CDR1 and CDR2 (germline): MGHRA, YSYEKL. CDR3 length: 16 amino acids. This CDR3 reads CASSQRGQGVHYEQYF. Here the CDR3 DNA reads TGCGCCAGCAGCCAGAGGGGACAGGGGGTCCACTACGAGCAGTACTTC.

The genes are TRBV2 and TRBJ2-5; 11 bases line up with TRBD2. This CDR3 is built from 17 residues. The germline CDR1 and CDR2 sequences are SNHLY and FYNNEI. The trim removed 5 bases at V and 2 bases at J, leaving 10 bases unmatched. This CDR3 reads CASSPPFLAGGQETQYF. The CDR3, as DNA: TGTGCCAGCAGTCCCCCATTTTTAGCGGGGGGGCAAGAGACCCAGTACTTC.

The chain recombines TRBV27 with TRBJ2-2, with TRBD2 matching 9 bases. Germline lookup yields CDR1 MNHEY and CDR2 SMNVEV (reference sequence). V lost 2 bases to trimming and J lost 6 bases; unmatched junction nucleotides: 10. This CDR3 spans 17 amino acids. CDR3 sequence reads: CASSLVAGDVGAGELFF. CDR3 nucleotide sequence: TGTGCCAGCAGTTTAGTAGCGGGGGACGTAGGCGCCGGGGAGCTGTTTTTT.